The sequence of this T cell receptor beta chain was determined in a study of T cells in localized non-small cell lung cancer. Study results and limitations: Exceeding tumor, uninvolved adjacent lung had the highest T cell clonality.

V lost 4 bases, J lost 2 bases, and 1 base lay in between. CDR1 is SGHTS and CDR2 is YDEGEE in the germline V gene. The CDR3 is 11 amino acids. Data came from immunoSEQ multiplex PCR; TCRdb stores just in-frame clones and leaves some out. The data contain 40,000 or so clones, 81% of them seen just once; the ten biggest clones take up approximately 7.4%. For this clone: Its specificity is not known.

The receptor comes from a male donor aged 60 or over with stage II lung adenocarcinoma. This specimen consisted of peripheral blood mononuclear cells, obtained before any cancer treatment. The chain joins TRBV5-8 to TRBJ1-3; D not resolved. In DNA, the CDR3 is TGTGCCAGCAGCCCTGGAAACACCATATATTTT. This codes for CASSPGNTIYF.